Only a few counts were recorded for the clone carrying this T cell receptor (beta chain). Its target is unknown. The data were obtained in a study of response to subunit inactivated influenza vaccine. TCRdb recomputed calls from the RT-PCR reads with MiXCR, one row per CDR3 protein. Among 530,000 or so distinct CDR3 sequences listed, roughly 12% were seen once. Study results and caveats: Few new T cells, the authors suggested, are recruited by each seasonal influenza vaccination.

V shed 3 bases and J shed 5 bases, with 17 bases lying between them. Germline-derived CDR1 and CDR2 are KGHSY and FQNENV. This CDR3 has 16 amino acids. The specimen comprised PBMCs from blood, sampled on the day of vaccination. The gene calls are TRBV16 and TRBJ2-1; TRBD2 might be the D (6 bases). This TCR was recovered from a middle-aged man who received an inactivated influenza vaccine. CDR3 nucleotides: TGTGCCAGCAGCCACCCCATGTGGCGGGAAAACAATGAGCAGTTCTTC. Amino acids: CASSHPMWRENNEQFF.